A single sample is the source of the 16 T cell receptor beta chains below, sequenced in a study of blood T cell repertoires in COVID-19. Repertoires were generated with immunoSEQ multiplex PCR, while TCRdb's copy carries only in-frame clones and drops some. Of more than 80,000 clones in the sample, almost 90% are singletons; the top ten hold about 1.6%. Sequenced material: peripheral blood. These TCRs come from a human donor with active COVID-19. The donor label of this sample is uncertain.

This chain links TRBV27 with TRBJ1-5, with TRBD1 as a possible D gene (5 bases). CDR1 is MNHEY and CDR2 is SMNVEV in the germline V gene (reference sequence). The CDR3 consists of 17 residues. V dropped 5 bases and J dropped 1 base, with 18 bases sitting between them. This CDR3 is CASSRNRGGYSNQPQHF. DNA of the CDR3: TGTGCCAGCAGTCGGAACCGTGGGGGGTACAGCAATCAGCCCCAGCATTTT.

This clone was observed a few times. The chain is built from TRBV4-2 and TRBJ1-1; D is perhaps TRBD1 (5 bases). V lost 0 bases and J lost 6, with 20 bases in between. The CDR3 runs to 17 residues. Germline CDR1 reads LGHNA; CDR2 reads YNFKEQ. CDR3 DNA: TGTGCCAGCAGCCAAGAAGTTATAATGGAGGGACCTGCTGAAGCTTTCTTT. Translating it yields CASSQEVIMEGPAEAFF.

The gene calls are TRBV7-2 and TRBJ1-1; the match to TRBD1 covers 7 bases. CDR3 size: 16 residues. Looked up from germline, CDR1 is SGHTA and CDR2 is FQGNSA. The J segment lost 12 bases and the V segment lost 1 base, leaving 17 bases of the junction unmatched. The CDR3 protein is CASSLERSALGQKTFF. CDR3 nucleotides: TGTGCCAGCAGCTTAGAGAGGTCGGCGTTGGGACAGAAGACTTTCTTT.

The chain uses TRBV12-3 or TRBV12-4 and TRBJ1-3; possibly TRBD1 for D (6 bases). Trimming removed 4 bases at V and 4 bases at J, with 8 bases between. The CDR3 is 13 residues long. Here the CDR3 reads CASSWTAGNTIYF. CDR3 bases: TGTGCCAGCAGTTGGACAGCCGGAAACACCATATATTTT.

V and J are TRBV11-2 and TRBJ2-7; possible D gene TRBD2, 6 bases. This CDR3 has 15 amino acids. V gave up 1 base and J gave up 6 bases, with 16 bases separating them. Germline V gives CDR1 SGHAT, CDR2 FQNNGV. The CDR3 DNA reads TGTGCCAGCAGCTTAGGGAGGGTCCCCCCCTCCGAGCAGTACTTC. Protein: CASSLGRVPPSEQYF.

This clone was counted once. The V call is TRBV5-6, the J call TRBJ2-5; TRBD1 is a possible D gene (5 bases). Trimming left V 2 bases short and J 5 bases short, with 10 bases between. CDR1 and CDR2 (germline): SGHDT, YYEEEE. There are 13 residues in the CDR3. As DNA, the CDR3 is TGTGCCAGCAGCTTCCTCAGGGTGGAGACCCAGTACTTC. Protein product: CASSFLRVETQYF.

This chain joins TRBV2 and TRBJ2-7; D not certain. The CDR3 contains 14 residues. Trimming stripped 6 bases from V and 1 base from J, with 13 bases between. The V gene's germline CDR1 is SNHLY and CDR2 FYNNEI. CDR3 bases: TGTGCCAGCAGCACGATTGCGCGATCCTACGAGCAGTACTTC. As protein: CASSTIARSYEQYF.

The chain couples TRBV9 to TRBJ2-5, with 8 nucleotides matching TRBD1. J lost 5 bases, V lost 0 bases, and 9 bases had no gene match. The CDR3 loop spans 16 amino acids. Germline V gene lookup returns CDR1 SGDLS and CDR2 YYNGEE. CDR3 in DNA: TGTGCCAGCAGCGTAGGGACAGGGATTAATCAGGAGACCCAGTACTTC. Encoded protein: CASSVGTGINQETQYF.

V is TRBV19 and J is TRBJ1-3, with a tentative D call TRBD1 (6 bases). The germline V gene has CDR1 LNHDA and CDR2 SQIVND (reference sequence). Trimming stripped 5 bases from V and 1 base from J, with 9 bases between. The CDR3 extends over 14 amino acids. The CDR3 here is CASSPQGSGNTIYF. The DNA of the CDR3 is TGTGCCAGTAGTCCACAGGGATCTGGAAACACCATATATTTT.

The gene calls are TRBV10-2 and TRBJ2-5; TRBD2 aligns across 12 bases. CDR3 size: 15 residues. Germline loops: CDR1 WSHSY, CDR2 SAAADI. V was pared by 6 bases and J by 4 bases, with 6 bases of the junction left unmatched. In DNA, the CDR3 is TGCGCCAGCAGACCTAGCGGGGGGGCCTCAGAGACCCAGTACTTC. Amino acids: CASRPSGGASETQYF.

The rearrangement joins TRBV6-4 to TRBJ1-2; a possible D gene is TRBD1 (6 bases). The CDR3 sequence is 13 residues long. Germline V gene lookup returns CDR1 MRHNA and CDR2 SNTAGT. Trimming stripped 2 bases from V and 8 bases from J, with 12 bases between. CDR3 nucleotides: TGTGCCAGCAGTGACCAGGGGTCGAGCGGCTACACCTTC. Its translation is CASSDQGSSGYTF.

This CDR3 is CASSVRSFPDTQYF. For the CDR3, the DNA is TGTGCCAGCAGCGTAAGGAGTTTCCCAGATACGCAGTATTTT. The chain links TRBV9 to TRBJ2-3; D remains unclear. V was pared by 1 base and J by 4 bases, with 10 bases between. Germline CDR1 reads SGDLS; CDR2 reads YYNGEE. The CDR3 length is 14 residues.

The chain combines TRBV9 with TRBJ2-6; D remains unclear. The CDR3 covers 19 residues. Germline assignment: CDR1 SGDLS and CDR2 YYNGEE. V dropped 0 bases and J dropped 0 bases, with 16 bases sitting between them. The DNA for the CDR3 is TGTGCCAGCAGCGTAGGTGAACAGTTTTTTTTCTCTGGGGCCAACGTCCTGACTTTC. This translates into CASSVGEQFFFSGANVLTF.

V and J are TRBV5-1 and TRBJ2-1, with 11 bases aligning to TRBD2. The V gene's germline CDR1 is SGHRS and CDR2 YFSETQ. The CDR3 has 15 amino acids. Trimming took 1 base from V and 12 from J; bases not matched to a gene: 9. The CDR3 DNA sequence: TGCGCCAGCAGCTTGCCGACCACTAGCGGGGGATGGCAGTTCTTC. It encodes CASSLPTTSGGWQFF.

The chain has TRBV5-6 and TRBJ1-6; D gene unclear. CDR1 and CDR2 (germline): SGHDT, YYEEEE. This CDR3 region has 16 residues. V was trimmed by 1 base and J by 7 bases, leaving 15 bases between them. Here the CDR3 DNA reads TGTGCCAGCAGCTTGAGCGGAGGATTATACAATTCACCCCTCCACTTT. It yields the protein CASSLSGGLYNSPLHF.

This chain links TRBV9 with TRBJ1-1, with 9 bases identical to TRBD1. The CDR3 runs 16 residues. J gave up 5 bases and V 0 bases, and 8 bases lay outside the gene matches. Germline-derived CDR1 and CDR2 are SGDLS and YYNGEE. CDR3 coding DNA: TGTGCCAGCAGCGTAGATTTAGACAGGGGGAGGACTGAAGCTTTCTTT. It encodes CASSVDLDRGRTEAFF.